The clone carrying this T cell receptor beta chain was detected only a few times. These data are taken from a study of blood T cell repertoires in COVID-19. For the study at large: Sites across the United States, Italy and Spain contributed samples from acute and convalescent COVID-19. From T cells, B-cell-depleted T cells, or PBMCs came the material, which was cDNA or gDNA.

This CDR3 is built from 18 residues. Authors' data handling: The authors estimated nucleated cell counts from reference gene primer amplification. Libraries were prepared by immunoSEQ multiplex PCR; TCRdb keeps only in-frame clonotypes and omits some of them. That table furnishes V, J and clone size, whereas the DNA furnished D and trimming. This table holds around 380,000 clones, roughly 80% found once. J is TRBJ2-7 and V is TRBV21-1; TRBD2 was called by the table and not checked on the DNA. TRBV21-1 corresponds to a pseudogene. Source material: peripheral blood. The receptor was isolated from a human donor with acute or convalescent COVID-19. The donor label of this sample is uncertain. The CDR3 loop is CASSTSGLAGRGSYEQYF. CDR3 bases: TGTGCCAGCAGCACGTCGGGACTAGCGGGCCGAGGCTCCTACGAGCAGTACTTC.